Listed here are 17 T cell receptor beta chains from one sample, sequenced in a study of blood T cell repertoires in COVID-19. Sequenced by immunoSEQ multiplex PCR; TCRdb stores in-frame clones only, minus some. In the table there are about 190,000 clones, 88% of which are singletons. The sample comprised peripheral blood. Receptors originate from a man between 25 and 39 years old with acute or convalescent COVID-19.

This clone came up once. The rearrangement links TRBV5-1 to TRBJ2-3; 11 nucleotides line up with TRBD2. Germline-derived CDR1 and CDR2 are SGHRS and YFSETQ. With 4 bases clipped from V and 4 bases from J, the junction kept 8 bases outside the gene matches. This CDR3 is 16 amino acids long. In DNA form, the CDR3 reads TGCGCCAGCAGCGGATTAGCGGGGGGGACCTCAGATACGCAGTATTTT. Its translation is CASSGLAGGTSDTQYF.

This clone was detected only once. J is TRBJ1-2 and V is TRBV19, with 7 bases aligning to TRBD1. J lost 4 bases, V lost 6 bases, and 5 bases had no gene match. The CDR3 runs to 13 residues. Germline V CDR1 and CDR2: LNHDA, SQIVND (reference sequence). As DNA, the CDR3 is TGTGCCAGTAGGACAGGGTGGATCTATGGCTACACCTTC. It is translated as CASRTGWIYGYTF. The variable domain in full, completed from reference TRBV19 and TRBJ1-2, reads DGGITQSPKYLFRKEGQNVTLSCEQNLNHDAMYWYRQDPGQGLRLIYYSQIVNDFQKGDIAEGYSVSREKKESFPLTVTSAQKNPTAFYLCASRTGWIYGYTFGSGTRLTVV.

This clone came up once. The J gene is TRBJ1-2, the V gene TRBV28; TRBD1 might be the D (6 bases). Germline V gene sequence: CDR1 MDHEN, CDR2 SYDVKM. Trimming took off 6 bases at V and 0 bases at J, with 17 bases between the two ends. The CDR3 covers 16 residues. The CDR3 DNA is TGTGCCAGCAGCCCACAGGGACTACAAGCTAACTATGGCTACACCTTC. This gives the protein CASSPQGLQANYGYTF.

There are a few counts of this clone. This chain links TRBV3-1 (or the pseudogene TRBV3-2) with TRBJ1-3, with a weak D call TRBD1 (5 bases). Germline V gene data show CDR1 as LGHDT and CDR2 as YNNKEL (reference sequence). This CDR3 region has 17 residues. V gave up 3 bases and J gave up 0 bases, with 15 bases separating them. CDR3 DNA sequence: TGTGCCAGCAGCCAGAGAGGACACCAATTCTCTGGAAACACCATATATTTT. Residues: CASSQRGHQFSGNTIYF.

The J gene is TRBJ2-7, the V gene TRBV5-1; no reliable D call. This CDR3 spans 14 amino acids. The germline gives CDR1 SGHRS, CDR2 YFSETQ. With 2 bases removed from V and 2 bases from J, the gap between germline ends came to 11 bases. The CDR3 coding sequence is TGCGCCAGCAGCTTATCCCCGAGTACCTACGAGCAGTACTTC. Its translation: CASSLSPSTYEQYF.

The chain joins TRBV6-6 to TRBJ1-1; TRBD1 is a possible D gene (6 bases). The V end was cut by 7 bases, the J end by 5 bases, with 20 bases between. This CDR3 contains 15 residues. Germline V gene sequence: CDR1 MNHNY, CDR2 SVGAGI (reference sequence). CDR3 sequence reads: CASTLEGGRGTEAFF. The CDR3 region has the DNA TGTGCCAGCACTTTGGAAGGGGGAAGGGGGACTGAAGCTTTCTTT.

The chain uses TRBV5-1 and TRBJ2-7; 9 bases line up with TRBD2. CDR1 is SGHRS and CDR2 is YFSETQ in the germline V gene. This CDR3 contains 20 residues. V was pared by 0 bases and J by 1 base, with 17 bases of the junction left unmatched. The CDR3 DNA is TGCGCCAGCAGCTTGGGACACCTTCCCTCTGGACTAGCGCAATCCTACGAGCAGTACTTC. Residues: CASSLGHLPSGLAQSYEQYF.

V gene TRBV5-1 combines with J gene TRBJ2-7, with 9 bases aligning to TRBD2. V gave up 5 bases and J gave up 0 bases; unmatched junction bases: 9. Germline loops: CDR1 SGHRS, CDR2 YFSETQ. The CDR3 extends over 16 amino acids. The CDR3 loop is CASRGTSGYDSYEQYF. The CDR3 DNA sequence: TGCGCCAGCAGAGGTACTAGCGGGTATGACTCCTACGAGCAGTACTTC.

This chain joins TRBV11-2 and TRBJ1-6; no definite D call. V lost 1 base and J 8 bases, leaving 12 bases between the germline ends. CDR3 length equals 15 residues. CDR1 is SGHAT, CDR2 FQNNGV, per germline. The CDR3 loop reads CASSLGLVSDSPLHF. DNA of the CDR3: TGTGCCAGCAGCTTAGGGTTGGTCTCGGATTCACCCCTCCACTTT.

The CDR3 spells CASTVGGGCGYTF. In nucleotides, the CDR3 is TGTGCCAGCACCGTTGGGGGGGGCTGTGGCTACACCTTC. V usage is TRBV11-3 and J usage is TRBJ1-2; D may be TRBD1 (6 bases). Per germline, CDR1 SGHNT and CDR2 YENEEA. The CDR3 sequence is 13 residues long. Trimming removed 7 bases at V and 7 bases at J, with 16 bases between.

The chain links TRBV9 to TRBJ1-2; D is undetermined. Germline CDR1 is SGDLS and CDR2 is YYNGEE. V lost 0 bases and J lost 3, with 6 bases in between. The CDR3 spans 13 residues. DNA of the CDR3: TGTGCCAGCAGCGTAGGGGCAGACTATGGCTACACCTTC. It translates to CASSVGADYGYTF.

CDR3 loop: CASSPGGNYGYTF. In nucleotides, the CDR3 is TGTGCCAGCAGTCCCGGGGGAAACTATGGCTACACCTTC. This chain joins TRBV6-6 and TRBJ1-2, with D possibly TRBD1 on 5 matching bases. The CDR3 consists of 13 residues. Germline loops: CDR1 MNHNY, CDR2 SVGAGI (reference sequence). Trimming left V 5 bases short and J 2 bases short, with 9 bases between.

V gene TRBV4-1 combines with J gene TRBJ1-4, with TRBD1 matching 7 bases. Trimming removed 4 bases from V and 3 bases from J; junction bases left unmatched: 5. The CDR3 has 15 amino acids. CDR1 is MGHRA and CDR2 is YSYEKL in the germline V gene. This CDR3 reads CASSPDGTANEKLFF. CDR3 bases: TGCGCCAGCAGCCCCGACGGGACAGCTAATGAAAAACTGTTTTTT.

In its sample, this clone was seen once. The V gene is TRBV28, the J gene TRBJ1-2; TRBD1 might be the D (5 bases). The CDR3 consists of 12 residues. Germline lookup yields CDR1 MDHEN and CDR2 SYDVKM. V gave up 11 bases and J gave up 7 bases, with 17 bases separating them. The CDR3 protein is CAQGRPGGGYTF. CDR3 sequence (DNA): TGTGCCCAAGGCCGTCCGGGGGGTGGCTACACCTTC.

V is TRBV29-1 and J is TRBJ2-7; D is possibly TRBD2 (6 bases). The germline V gene has CDR1 SQVTM and CDR2 ANQGSEA. The CDR3 runs to 13 residues. V lost 4 bases and J 1 base, leaving 11 bases between the germline ends. The CDR3 nucleotides read TGCAGCGTTGTTGGGGGGAGATCCTACGAGCAGTACTTC. Its protein is CSVVGGRSYEQYF.

The chain employs TRBV30 and TRBJ2-2; TRBD2 might be the D (6 bases). The germline CDR1 and CDR2 sequences are GTSNPN and SVGIG (reference sequence). Trimming stripped 4 bases from V and 4 bases from J, with 13 bases between. This CDR3 comprises 14 residues. CDR3 bases: TGTGCCTGGATTGGGGGGTCTAGCACCGGGGAGCTGTTTTTT. Encoded protein: CAWIGGSSTGELFF.

The V gene is TRBV7-9, the J gene TRBJ1-5; 8 bases fit TRBD1. This CDR3 has 14 amino acids. Losses at the gene ends were 8 bases for V and 0 bases for J; bases not matched to a gene: 3. CDR1 is SEHNR, CDR2 FQNEAQ, per germline (reference sequence). The CDR3 sequence is CASGGQDSNQPQHF. The CDR3 DNA is TGTGCCAGCGGGGGACAGGATAGCAATCAGCCCCAGCATTTT.